The 7 T cell receptor beta chains presented below share a single source sample, sequenced in a study of blood T cell repertoires in COVID-19. Libraries were prepared by immunoSEQ multiplex PCR; TCRdb keeps only in-frame clonotypes and omits some of them. The table shows fewer than 50,000 clones, with about four fifths occurring only once. Input material: peripheral blood. These receptors came from a man aged 40-55 years with active or convalescent COVID-19.

The V and J genes are TRBV30 and TRBJ2-3; no clear D. This CDR3 contains 14 residues. Looked up from germline, CDR1 is GTSNPN and CDR2 is SVGIG (reference sequence). Deletions cut 0 bases from V and 2 bases from J, with 9 bases between. CDR3 residues: CAWSVAGFTDTQYF. The CDR3 nucleotides read TGTGCCTGGAGTGTAGCCGGTTTCACAGATACGCAGTATTTT.

V usage is TRBV5-4 and J usage is TRBJ2-2; no reliable D call. The V gene lost 4 bases and the J gene lost 4 bases, with 2 bases spanning the gap. This CDR3 has 11 amino acids. The germline V gene has CDR1 SGHNT and CDR2 YYREEE (reference sequence). This chain's CDR3 is CASSRTGELFF. The CDR3 DNA is TGTGCCAGCAGCCGCACCGGGGAGCTGTTTTTT.

The chain carries TRBV10-3 and TRBJ2-1, with 10 positions matching TRBD2. From germline, CDR1 is ENHRY and CDR2 SYGVKD. There are 15 residues in the CDR3. The J segment lost 3 bases and the V segment lost 5 bases, leaving 4 bases of the junction unmatched. CDR3 in DNA: TGTGCCATCAGTAGGACTAGCGGCATCTACAATGAGCAGTTCTTC. Its protein product is CAISRTSGIYNEQFF.

The chain joins TRBV6-6 to TRBJ1-4; no clear D. This CDR3 has 12 residues. Trimming took off 6 bases at V and 8 bases at J, with 10 bases between the two ends. CDR1 and CDR2 from the germline V gene are MNHNY and SVGAGI (reference sequence). CDR3: CASSFTEEKLFF. DNA for the CDR3: TGTGCCAGCAGCTTCACGGAGGAAAAACTGTTTTTT.

The chain has TRBV27 and TRBJ1-3; D is unclear. V dropped 5 bases and J dropped 4 bases, with 18 bases sitting between them. In germline, CDR1 is MNHEY, CDR2 SMNVEV (reference sequence). This CDR3 contains 16 residues. Here the CDR3 DNA reads TGTGCCAGCAGTCCCTCAGGCGGGGTAGGAGGAAACACCATATATTTT. Protein sequence: CASSPSGGVGGNTIYF.

This chain joins TRBV20-1 and TRBJ2-7; D gene unclear. Germline V gene sequence: CDR1 DFQATT, CDR2 SNEGSKA (reference sequence). There are 11 residues in the CDR3. V lost 3 bases and J lost 4, with 7 bases in between. The CDR3 nucleotides are TGCAGTGCTAGGAACGCGTACGAGCAGTACTTC. Encoded protein: CSARNAYEQYF.

V and J are TRBV29-1 and TRBJ1-4; D uncertain. The CDR3 runs to 13 residues. From germline, CDR1 is SQVTM and CDR2 ANQGSEA. Trimming left V 1 base short and J 8 bases short, with 11 bases between. The CDR3 sequence: CSVEGYTTEKLFF. The CDR3 DNA follows: TGCAGCGTTGAAGGGTACACAACGGAAAAACTGTTTTTT.